Listed below are T cell receptor beta chains from one sample, sequenced in a study of T-cell memory formation after mild COVID-19. TCRdb reprocessed the 5' RACE reads with MiXCR, giving one entry per CDR3 protein. This table has a few hundred thousand distinct CDR3 sequences, over 9% appearing once. Sequencing was performed on PBMCs or a T cell subset sorted from them (not recorded which). The source of these receptors is a man aged 18 to 29 who had mild COVID-19 (a few samples of this study predate the infection). Cell type and time point are not known. Both conserved end residues are part of each CDR3. D genes are given only for firm matches. Where a row states a size, it is once, few, many or the class of an expanded clone; other rows omit it.

abundance: .
j_gene: TRBJ1-5
v_gene: TRBV5-1
d_gene: .
CDR3nt: TGCGCCAGCAGCTTGAGCGTGAATCAGCCCCAGCATTTT
CDR3aa: CASSLSVNQPQHF

abundance: few
j_gene: TRBJ1-1
v_gene: TRBV5-1
d_gene: .
CDR3nt: TGCGCCAGCAGCTTTACAGGGTACACTGAAGCTTTCTTT
CDR3aa: CASSFTGYTEAFF

abundance: few
j_gene: TRBJ2-1
v_gene: TRBV7-9
d_gene: TRBD2
CDR3nt: TGTGCCAGCAGCCACGGACTGGCGGGGGGGCCGTCTGATGAGCAGTTCTTC
CDR3aa: CASSHGLAGGPSDEQFF

abundance: few
j_gene: TRBJ2-5
v_gene: TRBV20-1
d_gene: TRBD1
CDR3nt: TGCAGAGCCTCCCCAGGGGGAGAGACCCAGTACTTC
CDR3aa: CRASPGGETQYF

abundance: few
j_gene: TRBJ2-1
v_gene: TRBV20-1
d_gene: .
CDR3nt: TGCAGTGCCTACAGGGTTGACAATGAGCAGTTCTTC
CDR3aa: CSAYRVDNEQFF

abundance: .
j_gene: TRBJ2-6
v_gene: TRBV11-2
d_gene: .
CDR3nt: TGTGCCAGCAGCGCCGCGGGGCGGGGGGCCAACGTCCTGACTTTC
CDR3aa: CASSAAGRGANVLTF

abundance: .
j_gene: TRBJ1-2
v_gene: TRBV14
d_gene: TRBD1
CDR3nt: TGTGCCAGGGAGCCAGGACAGGGCCCCTATGGCTACACCTTC
CDR3aa: CAREPGQGPYGYTF

abundance: few
j_gene: TRBJ2-1
v_gene: TRBV20-1
d_gene: TRBD1
CDR3nt: TGCAGTGCTAGAGCCGTAGACAGGGCCCGATACAATGAGCAGTTCTTC
CDR3aa: CSARAVDRARYNEQFF

abundance: few
j_gene: TRBJ1-2
v_gene: TRBV9
d_gene: .
CDR3nt: TGTGCCAGCAGCTCCCCGGACAGAAGATATGGCTACACCTTC
CDR3aa: CASSSPDRRYGYTF

abundance: few
j_gene: TRBJ1-6
v_gene: TRBV7-2
d_gene: TRBD1
CDR3nt: TGTGCCAGCAGCTCGGACAGGGTTAATTCACCCCTCCACTTT
CDR3aa: CASSSDRVNSPLHF

abundance: .
j_gene: TRBJ2-3
v_gene: TRBV5-1
d_gene: .
CDR3nt: TGCGCCAGCAGCCCGCTTGCAGGGTCTGATACGCAGTATTTT
CDR3aa: CASSPLAGSDTQYF

abundance: few
j_gene: TRBJ2-3
v_gene: TRBV20-1
d_gene: TRBD2
CDR3nt: TGCAGTGCTAGTTCCTTAGCGGGGGGGATCACAGATACGCAGTATTTT
CDR3aa: CSASSLAGGITDTQYF

abundance: .
j_gene: TRBJ1-5
v_gene: TRBV6-8
d_gene: .
CDR3nt: TGTGCCAGCTTCGGTCAGCCCCAGCATTTT
CDR3aa: CASFGQPQHF

abundance: .
j_gene: TRBJ1-1
v_gene: TRBV20-1
d_gene: .
CDR3nt: TGCAGTGTAACCGGGACACCGAGGGGCACTGAAGCTTTCTTT
CDR3aa: CSVTGTPRGTEAFF

abundance: .
j_gene: TRBJ1-3
v_gene: TRBV20-1
d_gene: .
CDR3nt: TGCAGTGCTAGAGATCCCAGCAGGGGTGGAAACACCATATATTTT
CDR3aa: CSARDPSRGGNTIYF

abundance: few
j_gene: TRBJ2-3
v_gene: TRBV12-3/TRBV12-4
d_gene: .
CDR3nt: TGTGCCAGCTCCGAGCCGAGAGTAGCACCGACCACAGATACGCAGTATTTT
CDR3aa: CASSEPRVAPTTDTQYF

abundance: .
j_gene: TRBJ2-5
v_gene: TRBV7-8
d_gene: .
CDR3nt: TGTGCCAGCAGCCCGCGGGGAAACCAAGAGACCCAGTACTTC
CDR3aa: CASSPRGNQETQYF

abundance: many
j_gene: TRBJ2-1
v_gene: TRBV5-6
d_gene: .
CDR3nt: TGTGCCAGCAGCTTGAGGGGGGGATCTACGTACAATGAGCAGTTCTTC
CDR3aa: CASSLRGGSTYNEQFF

abundance: few
j_gene: TRBJ2-3
v_gene: TRBV10-3
d_gene: TRBD2
CDR3nt: TGTGCCATCAGCGGGACTAGCGGCCCCCTTGCGTCGGATACGCAGTATTTT
CDR3aa: CAISGTSGPLASDTQYF

abundance: few
j_gene: TRBJ2-3
v_gene: TRBV20-1
d_gene: .
CDR3nt: TGCAGTGCTAAAGGGCAACTAAGCACAGATACGCAGTATTTT
CDR3aa: CSAKGQLSTDTQYF

abundance: few
j_gene: TRBJ2-3
v_gene: TRBV6-5
d_gene: TRBD2
CDR3nt: TGTGCCACCCATGACTATGCGGGGGGCACAGATACGCAGTATTTT
CDR3aa: CATHDYAGGTDTQYF

abundance: .
j_gene: TRBJ2-5
v_gene: TRBV10-3
d_gene: TRBD2
CDR3nt: TGTGCCATCAGTGAGGGGACTAGCGGGCAAGAGACCCAGTACTTC
CDR3aa: CAISEGTSGQETQYF

abundance: .
j_gene: TRBJ1-6
v_gene: TRBV7-3
d_gene: .
CDR3nt: TGTGCCAGCAGCCGAGGTGGGGGGCGAAATTCACCCCTCCACTTT
CDR3aa: CASSRGGGRNSPLHF

abundance: .
j_gene: TRBJ1-1
v_gene: TRBV5-4
d_gene: .
CDR3nt: TGTGCCAGCAGCTTCTCGACATCCATGAACACTGAAGCTTTCTTT
CDR3aa: CASSFSTSMNTEAFF

abundance: .
j_gene: TRBJ2-1
v_gene: TRBV4-3
d_gene: .
CDR3nt: TGCGCCAGCAGCCAAGACGTAAGTTTCGATGAGCAGTTCTTC
CDR3aa: CASSQDVSFDEQFF

abundance: many
j_gene: TRBJ2-3
v_gene: TRBV7-2
d_gene: .
CDR3nt: TGTGCCAGCAGCTTAGCGGGGGCGATTCGTACGCAGTATTTT
CDR3aa: CASSLAGAIRTQYF

abundance: many
j_gene: TRBJ2-5
v_gene: TRBV11-2
d_gene: .
CDR3nt: TGTGCCAGCAGCTTAGTTCCGGCAGGGGGGGACCAAGAGACCCAGTACTTC
CDR3aa: CASSLVPAGGDQETQYF

abundance: few
j_gene: TRBJ1-6
v_gene: TRBV27
d_gene: .
CDR3nt: TGTGCCAGCAGTTTTTTTAATTCACCCCTCCACTTT
CDR3aa: CASSFFNSPLHF

abundance: .
j_gene: TRBJ1-3
v_gene: TRBV7-2
d_gene: TRBD1
CDR3nt: TGTGCCAGCAGGACACAGGGGAGTGGAAACACCATATATTTT
CDR3aa: CASRTQGSGNTIYF

abundance: .
j_gene: TRBJ2-7
v_gene: TRBV10-2
d_gene: TRBD2
CDR3nt: TGCGCCAGCAAATCTGGTCTAGCGGGGGGGCCTACCTACGAGCAGTACTTC
CDR3aa: CASKSGLAGGPTYEQYF

abundance: few
j_gene: TRBJ2-4
v_gene: TRBV24-1
d_gene: .
CDR3nt: TGTGCCACCAGTGATTGGGCCCGGGAAGCCAAAAACATTCAGTACTTC
CDR3aa: CATSDWAREAKNIQYF

abundance: .
j_gene: TRBJ1-1
v_gene: TRBV7-9
d_gene: TRBD1
CDR3nt: TGTGCCAGCAGCTTGTCAGGGGGCTCGTCTGAAGCTTTCTTT
CDR3aa: CASSLSGGSSEAFF

abundance: few
j_gene: TRBJ2-7
v_gene: TRBV6-2/TRBV6-3
d_gene: TRBD2
CDR3nt: TGTGCCAGCAGTTTACCCACTAGCGGGAGCCTCTACGAGCAGTACTTC
CDR3aa: CASSLPTSGSLYEQYF

abundance: few
j_gene: TRBJ2-3
v_gene: TRBV28
d_gene: .
CDR3nt: TGTGCCAGCACCCTAGTGGGGAGGCAGCAAGATACGCAGTATTTT
CDR3aa: CASTLVGRQQDTQYF

abundance: .
j_gene: TRBJ2-2
v_gene: TRBV2
d_gene: .
CDR3nt: TGTGCCAGCAGTTGGGGGAGGGGGCACAGCACCGGGGAGCTGTTTTTT
CDR3aa: CASSWGRGHSTGELFF

abundance: many
j_gene: TRBJ2-1
v_gene: TRBV19
d_gene: TRBD2
CDR3nt: TGTGCCAGTAGTTCGACTAGCGGGGACTACAATGAGCAGTTCTTC
CDR3aa: CASSSTSGDYNEQFF

abundance: .
j_gene: TRBJ2-1
v_gene: TRBV20-1
d_gene: TRBD2
CDR3nt: TGCAGTGCATGGGACTACCGTAACAATGAGCAGTTCTTC
CDR3aa: CSAWDYRNNEQFF

abundance: few
j_gene: TRBJ2-1
v_gene: TRBV6-1
d_gene: .
CDR3nt: TGTGCCAGCATAGGGGAGGTCGATGAGCAGTTCTTC
CDR3aa: CASIGEVDEQFF

abundance: .
j_gene: TRBJ2-7
v_gene: TRBV6-1
d_gene: TRBD2
CDR3nt: TGTGCCAGCAGTGAACACGGGGGGGCCTTGGAGCAGTACTTC
CDR3aa: CASSEHGGALEQYF

abundance: .
j_gene: TRBJ2-5
v_gene: TRBV19
d_gene: .
CDR3nt: TGTGCCAGTAGTATGACGCCAGGCCGGGAGACCCAGTACTTC
CDR3aa: CASSMTPGRETQYF

abundance: many
j_gene: TRBJ1-2
v_gene: TRBV20-1
d_gene: .
CDR3nt: TGCAGTGCTAGTAGAGCCCGTCACTATGGCTACACCTTC
CDR3aa: CSASRARHYGYTF

abundance: .
j_gene: TRBJ1-6
v_gene: TRBV7-3
d_gene: .
CDR3nt: TGTGCCAGCAGCAGGGACCTTAGGGCACCCCTCCACTTT
CDR3aa: CASSRDLRAPLHF

abundance: few
j_gene: TRBJ2-7
v_gene: TRBV10-3
d_gene: .
CDR3nt: TGTGCCACGGGAGCTTATTACGAGCAGTACTTC
CDR3aa: CATGAYYEQYF